These 3 T cell receptor beta chains share one sample of origin, sequenced in a study of T cells in Graves' hyperthyroidism and ophthalmopathy. Regions amplified from RNA transcripts were the TCR beta CDR3 regions. The primer set for the first-round RT-PCR of the TCR CDR3 was HTBI. TCRdb independently ran MiXCR on the multiplex PCR reads; one entry per CDR3 protein. The sample lists about 200,000 distinct CDR3 sequences; less than 20% were seen once. Material for sequencing was blood. The receptors originated from a woman between 45 and 60 years old with Graves' hyperthyroidism.

This clonotype was recorded at least ten times. The rearrangement joins TRBV7-9 to TRBJ2-7, with 10 bases lining up with TRBD2. V shed 1 base, J shed 3 bases, and the junction held 12 bases outside the gene matches. The CDR3 is 18 residues long. Germline V gene sequence: CDR1 SEHNR, CDR2 FQNEAQ (reference sequence). CDR3 sequence reads: CASSLVTGLAERFYEQYF. The CDR3 DNA reads TGTGCCAGCAGCTTAGTGACAGGACTAGCGGAGAGATTCTACGAGCAGTACTTC.

This clonotype was recorded a few times. The chain carries TRBV5-1 and TRBJ1-3; tentative D call: TRBD1 (5 bases). V was shortened by 3 bases and J by 1 base, with 14 bases between the two germline ends. This CDR3 has 16 amino acids. The germline gives CDR1 SGHRS, CDR2 YFSETQ. The CDR3 region is CASSSGTLDSGNTIYF. The CDR3 DNA follows: TGCGCCAGCAGCTCAGGGACTTTGGATTCTGGAAACACCATATATTTT.

In the case of this clonotype: The junction and the germline gene differ at one end; a read error may be behind it. The V call is TRBV20-1, the J call TRBJ2-1, with D uncertain. From germline, CDR1 is DFQATT and CDR2 SNEGSKA (reference sequence). This CDR3 has 12 amino acids. The CDR3 DNA is TGCAGTGCTAGAGATCCGAGTAATGAGCAGTCCTTC. Protein: CSARDPSNEQSF.